These 14 T cell receptor beta chains were all obtained from the same sample, sequenced in a study of Ad26.COV2.S vaccination and SARS-CoV-2 variants. Treatment described: roughly 19 received Ad26.COV2.S at low or high dose, single or two shots; several received placebo; per-sample allocation not given. It was on day 63 after the first vaccine or placebo injection that samples were taken. Using immunoSEQ multiplex PCR, the repertoire was profiled, and TCRdb retains in-frame clones only, with some absent. The data show some 320,000 clones, approximately 80% seen once. Sample: peripheral blood, taken in a trial of Ad26.COV2.S vaccine versus placebo. The origin of the receptors is a person between 18 and 60 years old who received the Ad26.COV2.S COVID-19 vaccine or a placebo.

The chain recombines TRBV6-5 with TRBJ2-1; TRBD2 is a possible D gene (6 bases). Trimming took 0 bases from V and 2 from J, leaving 11 bases between them. The V gene's germline CDR1 is MNHEY and CDR2 SVGAGI. The CDR3 is 16 residues long. Here the CDR3 DNA reads TGTGCCAGCAGTTACTCGCCCGCTAGCGCCTACAATGAGCAGTTCTTC. Protein product: CASSYSPASAYNEQFF.

The chain has TRBV9 and TRBJ2-2; D is possibly TRBD2 (5 bases). Germline lookup yields CDR1 SGDLS and CDR2 YYNGEE. The V end lost 3 bases, the J end lost 2 bases, and 8 bases lay between the germline ends. The length of the CDR3 is 14 residues. The CDR3 here is CASSARTNTGELFF. The CDR3 DNA is TGTGCCAGCAGCGCCCGGACTAACACCGGGGAGCTGTTTTTT.

This chain links TRBV19 with TRBJ2-7, with 9 bases lining up with TRBD1. V shed 4 bases, J shed 2 bases, and the junction held 3 bases outside the gene matches. Germline CDR1 reads LNHDA; CDR2 reads SQIVND (reference sequence). This CDR3 is built from 14 residues. The DNA for the CDR3 is TGTGCCAGTAGTAGCACAGGGGGCGCCTACGAGCAGTACTTC. Translated, it gives CASSSTGGAYEQYF.

This clone has just a few counts. The V gene is TRBV4-1, the J gene TRBJ1-5; 7 bases map to TRBD1. CDR1 and CDR2 (germline): MGHRA, YSYEKL. J was trimmed by 3 bases and V by 0 bases; bases with no gene match: 5. The CDR3 extends over 16 amino acids. CDR3 in DNA: TGCGCCAGCAGCCAAGAGTGGGGACAGTCCAATCAGCCCCAGCATTTT. As protein: CASSQEWGQSNQPQHF.

This rearrangement joins TRBV5-1 to TRBJ2-7, with unresolved D. Germline V gene data show CDR1 as SGHRS and CDR2 as YFSETQ. Trimming stripped 0 bases from V and 3 bases from J, with 7 bases between. The CDR3 is made up of 13 amino acids. This CDR3 is CASSLVGIYEQYF. As DNA, the CDR3 is TGCGCCAGCAGCTTGGTCGGCATCTACGAGCAGTACTTC.

This sequence joins TRBV24-1 and TRBJ2-5; 8 bases are a match to TRBD1. Per germline, CDR1 KGHDR and CDR2 SFDVKD. Unmatched junction bases numbered 6, after V lost 7 bases and J lost 3 bases. This CDR3 region has 14 residues. The CDR3 reads CATRDRDREETQYF. The DNA for the CDR3 is TGTGCCACCAGGGACAGGGATAGGGAAGAGACCCAGTACTTC.

V is TRBV5-5 and J is TRBJ1-1, with 9 bases lining up with TRBD1. The trim removed 5 bases at V and 3 bases at J, leaving 5 bases unmatched. Germline assignment: CDR1 SGHKS and CDR2 YYEKEE (reference sequence). CDR3 length: 14 residues. CDR3 amino acids: CASRIQGAYTEAFF. CDR3 bases: TGTGCCAGCAGGATACAGGGGGCGTACACTGAAGCTTTCTTT. The complete variable domain, with remaining parts taken from reference TRBV5-5 and TRBJ1-1, reads DAGVTQSPTHLIKTRGQQVTLRCSPISGHKSVSWYQQVLGQGPQFIFQYYEKEERGRGNFPDRFSARQFPNYSSELNVNALLLGDSALYLCASRIQGAYTEAFFGQGTRLTVV.

The chain couples TRBV21-1 to TRBJ1-2; TRBD1 was called by the table and not checked on the DNA. TRBV21-1 is noted as a pseudogene. The CDR3 has 16 residues. In DNA form, the CDR3 reads TGTGCCAGCAGCCTAACGACGGGACAGGGGGCTTGTGGCTACACCTTC. Translation: CASSLTTGQGACGYTF.

This clone appeared once. The V and J genes are TRBV3-1 (or the pseudogene TRBV3-2) and TRBJ2-5; D not certain. V was trimmed by 3 bases and J by 5 bases, leaving 10 bases between them. The CDR3 sequence is 13 residues long. CDR1 LGHDT and CDR2 YNNKEL come from the germline V gene (reference sequence). CDR3 protein: CASSQTSPETQYF. Written as DNA, the CDR3 is TGTGCCAGCAGCCAGACGTCACCGGAGACCCAGTACTTC.

This chain joins TRBV18 and TRBJ2-1, with no clear D. The germline V gene encodes CDR1 KGHSH and CDR2 LQKENI. The CDR3 is made up of 14 amino acids. V was trimmed by 3 bases and J by 7 bases, leaving 13 bases between them. The DNA for the CDR3 is TGTGCCAGCTCACCCCAAGGTATGTGGAATGAGCAGTTCTTC. Residues: CASSPQGMWNEQFF.

This sequence joins TRBV7-9 and TRBJ2-7, with TRBD1 matching over 8 bases. Unmatched junction bases numbered 2, after V lost 1 base and J lost 9 bases. The length of the CDR3 is 12 residues. In germline, CDR1 is SEHNR, CDR2 FQNEAQ (reference sequence). The DNA for the CDR3 is TGTGCCAGCAGCTTAGGGGGACAGGCGCAGTACTTC. Its translation is CASSLGGQAQYF.

The chain recombines TRBV30 with TRBJ1-3; D may be TRBD1 (6 bases). Germline V CDR1 and CDR2: GTSNPN, SVGIG (reference sequence). The CDR3 loop spans 15 amino acids. Trimming removed 4 bases at V and 0 bases at J, with 13 bases between. CDR3 coding DNA: TGTGCCTGGAATCCCCAGGGGCCCTCTGGAAACACCATATATTTT. Its protein product is CAWNPQGPSGNTIYF.

The chain uses TRBV27 and TRBJ2-2, with 15 positions matching TRBD2. The junction had 17 bases not matched to a gene; V was cut back by 5 bases and J by 7 bases. CDR1 and CDR2 from the germline V gene are MNHEY and SMNVEV (reference sequence). The CDR3 length is 20 residues. CDR3 region: CASSRTRAGTSGGLGGELFF. For the CDR3, the DNA is TGTGCCAGCAGTCGGACCCGGGCAGGGACTAGCGGGGGGTTGGGCGGGGAGCTGTTTTTT.

V usage is TRBV5-4 and J usage is TRBJ2-3, with D hard to call. Trimming removed 2 bases at V and 2 bases at J, with 9 bases between. The CDR3 spans 14 residues. Per the germline V gene, CDR1 is SGHNT and CDR2 is YYREEE (reference sequence). CDR3: CASSFGPYTDTQYF. CDR3 sequence (DNA): TGTGCCAGCAGCTTTGGTCCGTACACAGATACGCAGTATTTT.